This is a list of T cell receptor beta chains from one sample in a study of beta chain features in type 1 diabetes. Clones were read by immunoSEQ multiplex PCR, and TCRdb kept only the in-frame ones, dropping some. The table has a few hundred thousand clones, about 15% seen once. Source material: naive CD4+ T cells from blood. The receptor source for this set is a woman aged 18-35 years in good health. The CDR3 runs from the conserved cysteine through the conserved F or W. A D gene is named only where the DNA matches it firmly. Clone size appears in some rows only: once, few, many, or a class for an expanded clone.

j_gene: TRBJ2-1; v_gene: TRBV28; d_gene: TRBD2; abundance: -; CDR3nt: TGTGCCAGCAGACCTACTAGCGGTCTAGATTATGAGCAGTTCTTC; CDR3aa: CASRPTSGLDYEQFF
j_gene: TRBJ2-5; v_gene: TRBV7-9; d_gene: -; abundance: -; CDR3nt: TGTGCCAGCAGCTTAGAACAGCAAGAGACCCAGTACTTC; CDR3aa: CASSLEQQETQYF
j_gene: TRBJ1-2; v_gene: TRBV6-6; d_gene: TRBD1; abundance: -; CDR3nt: TGTGCCATCGGGGTGAGGACAGGGGCGTATAACTATGGCTACACCTTC; CDR3aa: CAIGVRTGAYNYGYTF
j_gene: TRBJ2-7; v_gene: TRBV5-6; d_gene: -; abundance: -; CDR3nt: TGTGCCAGCACCAGGACACAGGTGACCTACGAGCAGTACTTC; CDR3aa: CASTRTQVTYEQYF
j_gene: TRBJ2-3; v_gene: TRBV28; d_gene: TRBD1; abundance: -; CDR3nt: TGTGCCAGCAGCCTAAGGGGGCCCCCAGATACGCAGTATTTT; CDR3aa: CASSLRGPPDTQYF
j_gene: TRBJ2-2; v_gene: TRBV30; d_gene: -; abundance: -; CDR3nt: TGTGCCTGGTATCGTTCAGGGCCCCCCGGGGAGCTGTTTTTT; CDR3aa: CAWYRSGPPGELFF
j_gene: TRBJ2-7; v_gene: TRBV28; d_gene: -; abundance: few; CDR3nt: TGTGCCAGCAGTTTTCAGGGAGAGCAGTACTTC; CDR3aa: CASSFQGEQYF
j_gene: TRBJ1-1; v_gene: TRBV7-2; d_gene: TRBD1; abundance: few; CDR3nt: TGTGCCAGCAGCTTATTACAGGGGGCTGGGACCACTGAAGCTTTCTTT; CDR3aa: CASSLLQGAGTTEAFF
j_gene: TRBJ2-1; v_gene: TRBV28; d_gene: TRBD2; abundance: -; CDR3nt: TGTGCCAGCACCGCGGGACTAGCGGGACCAAATGAGCAGTTCTTC; CDR3aa: CASTAGLAGPNEQFF
j_gene: TRBJ1-2; v_gene: TRBV19; d_gene: -; abundance: -; CDR3nt: TGTGCCAGCAAACAGGGAGACTATGGCTACACCTTC; CDR3aa: CASKQGDYGYTF
j_gene: TRBJ2-7; v_gene: TRBV5-4; d_gene: -; abundance: few; CDR3nt: TGTGCCAGCAGCTTGGTGGGCAGGGACGAGCAGTACTTC; CDR3aa: CASSLVGRDEQYF
j_gene: TRBJ2-5; v_gene: TRBV5-1; d_gene: -; abundance: -; CDR3nt: TGCGCCAGCAGCTTAATTAGTAGTGGAGAGACCCAGTACTTC; CDR3aa: CASSLISSGETQYF
j_gene: TRBJ1-1; v_gene: TRBV28; d_gene: TRBD1; abundance: -; CDR3nt: TGTGCCAGCAACACTGACCTCCCGGGACAGTTGAGAGCAGCTTTCTTT; CDR3aa: CASNTDLPGQLRAAFF
j_gene: TRBJ2-1; v_gene: TRBV19; d_gene: TRBD2; abundance: -; CDR3nt: TGTGCCAGTAGTAAGGTAGCGGGAAATGAGCAGTTCTTC; CDR3aa: CASSKVAGNEQFF
j_gene: TRBJ1-1; v_gene: TRBV6-6; d_gene: -; abundance: -; CDR3nt: TGTGCCAGCAGTTACTCGACCTTGTCAGGGAACACTGAAGCTTTCTTT; CDR3aa: CASSYSTLSGNTEAFF
j_gene: TRBJ1-5; v_gene: TRBV18; d_gene: TRBD1; abundance: -; CDR3nt: TGTGCCAGCTCACCGATCCACGGGACAGGCTTCAATCAGCCCCAGCATTTT; CDR3aa: CASSPIHGTGFNQPQHF
j_gene: TRBJ2-7; v_gene: TRBV4-1; d_gene: -; abundance: -; CDR3nt: TGCGCCAGCAGCCAAGATAAGGGGATCCTATTCTACGAGCAGTACTTC; CDR3aa: CASSQDKGILFYEQYF
j_gene: TRBJ2-1; v_gene: TRBV27; d_gene: TRBD2; abundance: few; CDR3nt: TGTGCCAGCCATCCGGGAGGTAGCTCCTACAATGAGCAGTTCTTC; CDR3aa: CASHPGGSSYNEQFF
j_gene: TRBJ2-5; v_gene: TRBV21-1; d_gene: -; abundance: -; CDR3nt: TGTGCCAGCAGCGTCCGACTACCACTAGCGGGAGTGCACGAGACCCAGTACTTC; CDR3aa: CASSVRLPLAGVHETQYF
j_gene: TRBJ2-7; v_gene: TRBV5-1; d_gene: -; abundance: -; CDR3nt: TGCGCCAGCAGCTCGATTAAAAGCGCGGGGTTCCACGAGCAGTACTTC; CDR3aa: CASSSIKSAGFHEQYF
j_gene: TRBJ2-7; v_gene: TRBV29-1; d_gene: -; abundance: few; CDR3nt: TGCAGCGTTGCCGGGATTAAAACCTACGAGCAGTACTTC; CDR3aa: CSVAGIKTYEQYF
j_gene: TRBJ2-1; v_gene: TRBV18; d_gene: TRBD2; abundance: -; CDR3nt: TGTGCCAGCTCAAGGACTAGCGGATACAATGAGCAGTTCTTC; CDR3aa: CASSRTSGYNEQFF
j_gene: TRBJ2-2; v_gene: TRBV6-5; d_gene: TRBD1; abundance: few; CDR3nt: TGTGCCAGCAGTTACGGACAGGGGGTCACCGGGGAGCTGTTTTTT; CDR3aa: CASSYGQGVTGELFF
j_gene: TRBJ1-2; v_gene: TRBV28; d_gene: TRBD1; abundance: -; CDR3nt: TGTGCCAGCAGTTTAAGGGGGCGCGGTGGCTACACCTTC; CDR3aa: CASSLRGRGGYTF
j_gene: TRBJ2-3; v_gene: TRBV28; d_gene: -; abundance: -; CDR3nt: TGTGCCAGCAGTTCCCCCGGGACACTGATGGGAGATACGCAGTATTTT; CDR3aa: CASSSPGTLMGDTQYF
j_gene: TRBJ1-2; v_gene: TRBV28; d_gene: -; abundance: -; CDR3nt: TGTGCCAGCAGTTCGGGACAACAGTCTAACTATGGCTACACCTTC; CDR3aa: CASSSGQQSNYGYTF
j_gene: TRBJ2-1; v_gene: TRBV28; d_gene: -; abundance: few; CDR3nt: TGTGCCAGCAGCCCGAACCCGGGACTTAGCAGACCCATGAGTAAGGTCTTC; CDR3aa: CASSPNPGLSRPMSKVF
j_gene: TRBJ2-7; v_gene: TRBV28; d_gene: TRBD1; abundance: -; CDR3nt: TGTGCCAGCGGGACAGGGATCTACGAGCAGTACTTC; CDR3aa: CASGTGIYEQYF
j_gene: TRBJ2-7; v_gene: TRBV28; d_gene: TRBD1; abundance: few; CDR3nt: TGTGCCAGCAGTTTATGGGGGCAGGGGGTTGACGAGCAGTACTTC; CDR3aa: CASSLWGQGVDEQYF
j_gene: TRBJ2-7; v_gene: TRBV30; d_gene: -; abundance: -; CDR3nt: TGTGCCTGGAGTGGGGCAGCCAAGCAGTACTTC; CDR3aa: CAWSGAAKQYF